The 24 T cell receptor beta chains presented below share a single source sample, sequenced in a study of shared clonotypes between healthy human individuals. This table comes from immunoSEQ multiplex PCR, and its TCRdb copy is limited to in-frame clones, with some not included. The sample records approximately 1.5 million clones, approximately 98.5% being singletons. The sample comprised naive CD4+ T cells sorted from blood. Noted subset: CD45RA+ positively selected. These receptor sequences come from a man between 25 and 39 years old in good health.

The V gene is TRBV5-1, the J gene TRBJ2-7; 13 nucleotides line up with TRBD2. V shed 4 bases and J 2 bases; nucleotides not matched to a gene: 3. The CDR3 is made up of 15 amino acids. Germline CDR1 is SGHRS and CDR2 is YFSETQ. CDR3 nucleotides: TGCGCCAGCAGCCATGGACTAGCGGGAGCCTACGAGCAGTACTTC. Translated: CASSHGLAGAYEQYF.

The chain recombines TRBV6-4 with TRBJ2-2; 8 bases are a match to TRBD1. Per the germline V gene, CDR1 is MRHNA and CDR2 is SNTAGT. The CDR3 length is 16 residues. The V and J ends lost 5 bases and 1 base, in that order; junction bases with no gene match: 6. Here the CDR3 reads CASSSTGTGNTGELFF. In DNA, the CDR3 is TGTGCCAGCAGTTCTACCGGGACAGGGAACACCGGGGAGCTGTTTTTT.

This clone was recorded only once. The chain uses TRBV18 and TRBJ1-5, with D maybe TRBD1 (6 bases). The V and J ends lost 2 bases and 5 bases respectively, with 10 bases between them. The V gene's germline CDR1 is KGHSH and CDR2 LQKENI. This CDR3 is 14 amino acids long. CDR3 sequence: CASSPEQGHQPQHF. The CDR3 bases are TGTGCCAGCTCACCAGAACAGGGCCATCAGCCCCAGCATTTT. The whole variable domain, remainder taken from reference TRBV18 and TRBJ1-5, is NAGVMQNPRHLVRRRGQEARLRCSPMKGHSHVYWYRQLPEEGLKFMVYLQKENIIDESGMPKERFSAEFPKEGPSILRIQQVVRGDSAAYFCASSPEQGHQPQHFGDGTRLSIL.

The V and J genes are TRBV2 and TRBJ2-7; TRBD1 matches at 9 bases. CDR1 is SNHLY and CDR2 is FYNNEI in the germline V gene. The CDR3 loop spans 16 amino acids. Trimming cost V 6 bases and J 4 bases; bases outside gene matches: 13. Written as DNA, the CDR3 is TGTGCCAGCAGCGAAAGGGGGACAGGGACTCCATACGAGCAGTACTTC. Encoded protein: CASSERGTGTPYEQYF. The full variable domain, rest sourced from reference TRBV2 and TRBJ2-7, is EPEVTQTPSHQVTQMGQEVILRCVPISNHLYFYWYRQILGQKVEFLVSFYNNEISEKSEIFDDQFSVERPDGSNFTLKIRSTKLEDSAMYFCASSERGTGTPYEQYFGPGTRLTVT.

V and J are TRBV11-2 and TRBJ1-3; the D is unclear. Germline V gene data show CDR1 as SGHAT and CDR2 as FQNNGV. The ends were cut back, 5 bases at V and 3 bases at J, with 17 bases in the middle. CDR3 length: 16 residues. The CDR3 sequence: CASSTEGPVRGNTIYF. Here the CDR3 DNA reads TGTGCCAGCAGCACAGAAGGCCCCGTGCGTGGAAACACCATATATTTT.

This chain joins TRBV5-6 and TRBJ2-2; a possible D gene is TRBD2 (6 bases). CDR3 size: 16 residues. Per the germline V gene, CDR1 is SGHDT and CDR2 is YYEEEE. Trimming took off 1 base at V and 3 bases at J, with 13 bases between the two ends. CDR3 bases: TGTGCCAGCAGCTTGATTCCCGGGAGTGACACCGGGGAGCTGTTTTTT. Protein sequence: CASSLIPGSDTGELFF. The full variable domain, rest sourced from reference TRBV5-6 and TRBJ2-2, is DAGVTQSPTHLIKTRGQQVTLRCSPKSGHDTVSWYQQALGQGPQFIFQYYEEEERQRGNFPDRFSGHQFPNYSSELNVNALLLGDSALYLCASSLIPGSDTGELFFGEGSRLTVL.

CDR3 loop: CASSVVVGDTGELFF. Here the CDR3 DNA reads TGTGCCAGCAGCGTAGTGGTGGGAGATACCGGGGAGCTGTTTTTT. The chain uses TRBV9 and TRBJ2-2; a weak D match, TRBD2 (5 bases). The CDR3 sequence is 15 residues long. Trimming pared 0 bases from V and 5 bases from J, leaving 11 bases between. Germline CDR1 is SGDLS and CDR2 is YYNGEE.

This clone has only one observation. The chain combines TRBV18 with TRBJ2-3; TRBD1 matches at 8 bases. With V trimmed by 2 bases and J by 1 base, 8 bases remained unmatched. Germline V gives CDR1 KGHSH, CDR2 LQKENI. The length of the CDR3 is 17 residues. CDR3 in amino acids: CASSPALTGVGTDTQYF. The CDR3 nucleotides read TGTGCCAGCTCACCAGCGTTGACAGGGGTAGGCACAGATACGCAGTATTTT.

V is TRBV11-2 and J is TRBJ2-7; D is ambiguous. Trimming pared 5 bases from V and 9 bases from J, leaving 14 bases between. From germline, CDR1 is SGHAT and CDR2 FQNNGV. The CDR3 length is 12 residues. The CDR3 loop reads CASSRQTNTQYF. The DNA of the CDR3 is TGTGCCAGCAGCCGACAAACAAACACGCAGTACTTC.

This sequence joins TRBV7-2 and TRBJ2-7, with 9 bases identical to TRBD1. V lost 1 base, J lost 3 bases, and 10 bases stayed unmatched. CDR1 and CDR2 (germline): SGHTA, FQGNSA. The CDR3 has 17 amino acids. In DNA, the CDR3 is TGTGCCAGCAGCTTAGTCCCGGGACAGGGATCGGGCTACGAGCAGTACTTC. Translated, it gives CASSLVPGQGSGYEQYF.

A remark on this clone: Other DNA sequences within the sample encode an identical CDR3. This chain connects TRBV5-1 to TRBJ2-5; the D is unclear. Trimming stripped 2 bases from V and 2 bases from J, with 4 bases between. The CDR3 spans 12 residues. CDR1 SGHRS and CDR2 YFSETQ come from the germline V gene. The CDR3 is CASSFRQETQYF. CDR3 DNA sequence: TGCGCCAGCAGCTTCAGGCAAGAGACCCAGTACTTC.

The J gene is TRBJ1-1, the V gene TRBV7-8; the D is unclear. Germline CDR1 SGHVS, CDR2 FQNEAQ. V lost 5 bases, J lost 0 bases, and 13 bases lay in between. The CDR3 is 15 residues long. In DNA form, the CDR3 reads TGTGCCAGCAGCATTCGACGGATTATGAACACTGAAGCTTTCTTT. It codes for CASSIRRIMNTEAFF.

V is TRBV7-8 and J is TRBJ1-1; a weak D match, TRBD1 (5 bases). Trimming removed 1 base from V and 4 bases from J, with 16 bases in between. The CDR3 consists of 16 residues. Germline V lookup: CDR1 SGHVS, CDR2 FQNEAQ. CDR3 protein: CASSLVWRGAGTEAFF. The DNA for the CDR3 is TGTGCCAGCAGCTTAGTATGGAGGGGCGCGGGCACTGAAGCTTTCTTT.

The chain uses TRBV4-2 and TRBJ1-1, with D perhaps TRBD1 (5 bases). CDR3 length: 15 residues. Trimming stripped 5 bases from V and 1 base from J, with 14 bases between. Germline lookup yields CDR1 LGHNA and CDR2 YNFKEQ. The CDR3 nucleotides are TGTGCCAGCAGCTTTTCAGGGTCGAGGAACACTGAAGCTTTCTTT. Encoded protein: CASSFSGSRNTEAFF.

The CDR3 DNA follows: TGTGCCAGCAGTTACTCGCGGTCCAGCGATGAGCAGTTCTTC. This sequence encodes CASSYSRSSDEQFF. The chain combines TRBV6-5 with TRBJ2-1; no definite D call. The CDR3 covers 14 residues. Germline loops: CDR1 MNHEY, CDR2 SVGAGI. The ends were cut back, 0 bases at V and 8 bases at J, with 11 bases in the middle.

This rearrangement joins TRBV6-4 to TRBJ2-2; 8 bases align to TRBD1. J gave up 4 bases and V 6 bases, and 4 bases lay outside the gene matches. CDR1 and CDR2 from the germline V gene are MRHNA and SNTAGT. The CDR3 has 14 amino acids. CDR3: CASSLTGGTGELFF. The CDR3, as DNA: TGTGCCAGCAGCCTCACAGGGGGCACCGGGGAGCTGTTTTTT.

The rearrangement uses TRBV5-4 and TRBJ2-3; possibly TRBD2 for D (6 bases). Trimming took 4 bases from V and 4 from J, leaving 16 bases between them. This CDR3 region has 15 residues. CDR1 SGHNT and CDR2 YYREEE come from the germline V gene (reference sequence). CDR3: CASSPGVLQADTQYF. CDR3 nucleotide sequence: TGTGCCAGCAGCCCGGGGGTACTGCAGGCAGATACGCAGTATTTT.

Remarks on this clone: This specimen includes other DNA sequences encoding the same CDR3. The V and J genes are TRBV2 and TRBJ1-4, with D unclear. There are 11 residues in the CDR3. CDR1 is SNHLY and CDR2 is FYNNEI in the germline V gene. V was trimmed by 6 bases and J by 8 bases, leaving 7 bases between them. CDR3 residues: CASSQGEKLFF. The CDR3 coding sequence is TGTGCCAGCAGCCAAGGGGAAAAACTGTTTTTT.

V usage is TRBV6-5 and J usage is TRBJ2-3; D possibly corresponds to TRBD1 (5 bases). The germline V and J ends were trimmed by 5 bases and 2 bases, with 5 bases remaining between them. Germline V gene lookup returns CDR1 MNHEY and CDR2 SVGAGI. The CDR3 is made up of 12 amino acids. DNA for the CDR3: TGTGCCAGCAGTGGACACACAGATACGCAGTATTTT. Translation gives CASSGHTDTQYF.

Here the CDR3 DNA reads TGTGCCATCGCCCGGGTAGGGGCCTCCTACGAGCAGTACTTC. It is translated as CAIARVGASYEQYF. The chain has TRBV10-3 and TRBJ2-7; possibly TRBD1 for D (5 bases). V lost 8 bases and J 0 bases, leaving 14 bases between the germline ends. Per germline, CDR1 ENHRY and CDR2 SYGVKD. This CDR3 has 14 residues.

The V gene is TRBV29-1, the J gene TRBJ2-7; 7 bases agree with TRBD2. The CDR3 consists of 12 residues. V shed 7 bases, J shed 4 bases, and the junction held 7 bases outside the gene matches. CDR1 and CDR2 (germline): SQVTM, ANQGSEA. The CDR3 reads CSASTSAYEQYF. The CDR3, as DNA: TGCAGCGCATCAACTAGCGCATACGAGCAGTACTTC.

Here the CDR3 reads CATRWTGQMAEAFF. CDR3 DNA: TGTGCCACACGATGGACAGGCCAGATGGCTGAAGCTTTCTTT. The chain uses TRBV19 and TRBJ1-1; TRBD1 matches 7 bases. This CDR3 is built from 14 residues. CDR1 and CDR2 (germline): LNHDA, SQIVND (reference sequence). The V and J ends lost 10 bases and 6 bases, in that order; junction bases with no gene match: 14.

The DNA for the CDR3 is TGTGCCAGCAGTTTAGGGGGGAGACAGCCCCAGCATTTT. Translated, it gives CASSLGGRQPQHF. The chain uses TRBV27 and TRBJ1-5; D might be TRBD1 (5 bases). The CDR3 sequence is 13 residues long. The V end lost 2 bases, the J end lost 7 bases, and 9 bases lay between the germline ends. Germline CDR1 is MNHEY and CDR2 is SMNVEV (reference sequence).

To note about this clone: Distinct nucleotide sequences in the sample also encode this CDR3. V and J are TRBV5-6 and TRBJ2-3; 10 bases map to TRBD2. The CDR3 runs to 17 residues. Trimming removed 0 bases from V and 3 bases from J; junction bases left unmatched: 7. From germline, CDR1 is SGHDT and CDR2 YYEEEE. Here the CDR3 reads CASSLGLAGVFTDTQYF. CDR3 DNA sequence: TGTGCCAGCAGCTTGGGGCTAGCGGGAGTTTTTACAGATACGCAGTATTTT.